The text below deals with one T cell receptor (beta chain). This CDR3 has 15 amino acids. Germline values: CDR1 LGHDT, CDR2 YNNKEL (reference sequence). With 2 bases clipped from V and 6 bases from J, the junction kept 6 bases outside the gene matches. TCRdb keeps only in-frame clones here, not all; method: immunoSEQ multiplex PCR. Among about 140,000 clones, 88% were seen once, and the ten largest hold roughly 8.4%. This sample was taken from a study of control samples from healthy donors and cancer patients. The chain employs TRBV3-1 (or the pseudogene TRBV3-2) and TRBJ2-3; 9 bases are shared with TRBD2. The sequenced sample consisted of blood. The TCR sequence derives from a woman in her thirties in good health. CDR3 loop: CASSQRGGLADTQYF. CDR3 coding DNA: TGTGCCAGCAGCCAACGGGGTGGACTAGCGGATACGCAGTATTTT.